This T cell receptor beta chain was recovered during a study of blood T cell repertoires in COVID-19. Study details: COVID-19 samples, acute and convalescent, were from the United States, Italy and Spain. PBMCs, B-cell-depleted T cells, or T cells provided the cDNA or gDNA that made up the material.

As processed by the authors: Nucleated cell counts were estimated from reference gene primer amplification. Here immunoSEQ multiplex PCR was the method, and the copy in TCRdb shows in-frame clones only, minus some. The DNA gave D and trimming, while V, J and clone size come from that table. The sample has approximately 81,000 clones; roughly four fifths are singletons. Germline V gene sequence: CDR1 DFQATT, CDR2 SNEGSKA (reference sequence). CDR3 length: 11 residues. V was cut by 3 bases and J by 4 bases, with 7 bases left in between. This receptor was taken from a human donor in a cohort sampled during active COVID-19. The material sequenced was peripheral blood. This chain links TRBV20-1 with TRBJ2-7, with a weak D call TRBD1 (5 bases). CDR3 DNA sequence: TGCAGTGCTAGTACAGGATACGAGCAGTACTTC. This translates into CSASTGYEQYF.